This TCR beta chain originates from a study of CXCR3-negative and CXCR3-positive naive CD8 T cells. Study outcomes and limitations: Naive cells with CXCR3 showed TRB CDR3s that were more hydrophobic than those in CXCR3-negative naive cells.

Researchers prepared the TRB cDNA libraries using 5' RACE with UMI labels. TCRdb processed the 5' RACE reads again and assigns one entry to each CDR3 protein, with no DNA. Found here are roughly 100,000 distinct CDR3 sequences; the top ten clones hold 0.35% to 0.4%. Germline V lookup: CDR1 SEHNR, CDR2 FQNEAQ (reference sequence). The CDR3 is made up of 15 amino acids. Naive cells were sorted as CD45RO-, CCR7+, CD27+ and CD95-. Remarks on this clonotype: Its antigen remains unknown.

V usage is TRBV7-9 and J usage is TRBJ2-7; as DNA is missing, the TRBD2 call by TCRdb cannot be tested. This TCR came from a human donor in good health. Some clones in this sample may be carry-over from other donors' samples. Sequenced material: naive CXCR3+ CD8+ T cells from blood. Subset noted: CD45RO-CCR7+CD27+CD95- naive CD8+ T cells expressing CXCR3 (TNR3+). CDR3 residues: CASSPTSGNAYEQYF. The entire variable domain, with the rest obtained from reference TRBV7-9 and TRBJ2-7, is as follows: DTGVSQNPRHKITKRGQNVTFRCDPISEHNRLYWYRQTLGQGPEFLTYFQNEAQLEKSRLLSDRFSAERPKGSFSTLEIQRTEQGDSAMYLCASSPTSGNAYEQYFGPGTRLTVT.